This is a list of T cell receptor beta chains from one sample in a study of patients and donors after allogeneic stem cell transplantation. TCRdb recomputed calls from the RT-PCR reads with MiXCR, one row per CDR3 protein. Of about 230,000 distinct CDR3 sequences in the sample, roughly 15% were seen once. The sample comprised blood, either unsorted or a sorted T cell fraction (not recorded which). Receptors originate from a human donor who was either an allogeneic HSCT recipient or a stem cell or donor lymphocyte infusion donor (not recorded which). It is not recorded whose cells these are; they may come from a transplant donor. Both conserved end residues are part of each CDR3. The D gene is left open where the match is weak. Some rows have no size entry. The others give once, few or many, or a class for an expanded clone.

d_gene	v_gene	abundance	j_gene	CDR3nt	CDR3aa
.	TRBV12-3/TRBV12-4	.	TRBJ1-3	TGTGCCAGCAGTAGACTTACTGGAAACACCATATATTTT	CASSRLTGNTIYF
TRBD2	TRBV2	few	TRBJ2-2	TGTGCCAGCCTGGCGGGGGTTGTGACCGGGGAGCTGTTTTTT	CASLAGVVTGELFF
.	TRBV5-1	.	TRBJ2-7	TGCGCCAGCAGCTTCCTCGGGGCGTCGGGATACGAGCAGTACTTC	CASSFLGASGYEQYF
.	TRBV20-1	few	TRBJ1-2	TGCAGTGCTAGGGACGAGGGGGTTAATGGCTACACCTTC	CSARDEGVNGYTF
.	TRBV9	.	TRBJ1-1	TGTGCCAGCAGCGTAGGGGATTGGGACACTGAAGCTTTCTTT	CASSVGDWDTEAFF
.	TRBV20-1	few	TRBJ1-1	TGCAGTGCTAGAGATCCTCTTCAGGGTGGTGCGCGCGCTTTCTTT	CSARDPLQGGARAFF
TRBD2	TRBV6-4	many	TRBJ2-3	TGTGCCAGCAGTGCAGGCGGGGGGGCGGATACGCAGTATTTT	CASSAGGGADTQYF
TRBD1	TRBV6-1	.	TRBJ1-6	TGTGCCAGCAGTAACAGGGGAGAAGGATCACCCCTCCACTTT	CASSNRGEGSPLHF
.	TRBV20-1	many	TRBJ2-5	TGCAGTGCTAGATTGGGAGAGACCCAGTACTTC	CSARLGETQYF
.	TRBV20-1	many	TRBJ2-3	TGCAGTGCCATTGGGGCAGACGGATCATCAGATACGCAGTATTTT	CSAIGADGSSDTQYF
TRBD1	TRBV12-3/TRBV12-4	.	TRBJ2-7	TGTGCCAGCAGTCGCAGGACAGGGGGCGAGCAGTACTTC	CASSRRTGGEQYF
.	TRBV6-2/TRBV6-3	many	TRBJ2-7	TGTGCCAGCAGTTCGGGGGGCCCCTCGGGTGAGCAGTACTTC	CASSSGGPSGEQYF
.	TRBV6-6	many	TRBJ2-1	TGTGCCAGCAGGCTAGCGAGTGAGCAGTTCTTC	CASRLASEQFF
TRBD1	TRBV7-2	.	TRBJ2-5	TGTGCCAGCAGCTTAGGGGACAGGGGCCTTGGTGAGACCCAGTACTTC	CASSLGDRGLGETQYF
.	TRBV7-9	.	TRBJ2-5	TGTGCCAGCAGCCGACTGACGGTTTGGGGGGAGGTTGAGACCCAGTACTTC	CASSRLTVWGEVETQYF
.	TRBV20-1	many	TRBJ1-1	TGCAGTGCTAGACTATGGGGGGAACGGATGAACACTGAAGCTTTCTTT	CSARLWGERMNTEAFF
.	TRBV5-1	many	TRBJ2-5	TGCGCCAGCACTTCAGGGGTAGGAGAGACCCAGTACTTC	CASTSGVGETQYF
TRBD2	TRBV20-1	few	TRBJ2-7	TGCAGTGCTACACTAACCCTAGCGGGAGGCTACGAGCAGTACTTC	CSATLTLAGGYEQYF
.	TRBV7-3	few	TRBJ1-5	TGTGCCAGCAGCTTAGAGAGTTGGGGAGAATTGAGGAGCAATCAGCCCCAGCATTTT	CASSLESWGELRSNQPQHF
TRBD2	TRBV5-1	few	TRBJ2-3	TGCGCCAGCAGCTTGGCCGGGCTAGCGGGTGGCACAGATACGCAGTATTTT	CASSLAGLAGGTDTQYF
.	TRBV20-1	many	TRBJ1-2	TGCAGTGCTAGAGATCTGAGCGGGGGCAACTATGGCTACACCTTC	CSARDLSGGNYGYTF
.	TRBV5-1	many	TRBJ2-1	TGCGCCAGCAGCTTGGGAGCAGGGGGGGGCAATGAGCAGTTCTTC	CASSLGAGGGNEQFF
.	TRBV6-1	few	TRBJ1-2	TGTGCCAGCAGCAGGGGCAGGGGAAACTATGGCTACACCTTC	CASSRGRGNYGYTF
.	TRBV6-1	.	TRBJ1-5	TGTGCCAGCAGTGAAGGTTGGGGTTATCAGCCCCAGCATTTT	CASSEGWGYQPQHF
TRBD1	TRBV20-1	few	TRBJ1-2	TGCAGTGCTAGGAGAGGACAGGGTGAGGGCTACACCTTC	CSARRGQGEGYTF
.	TRBV6-1	.	TRBJ1-5	TGTGCCAGCAGGGTTGACGGCCCGTTTGTCCAGCATTTT	CASRVDGPFVQHF
.	TRBV4-3	many	TRBJ1-5	TGCGCCAGCAGCCAAGCACAGGGAGGCAATCAGCCCCAGCATTTT	CASSQAQGGNQPQHF
TRBD1	TRBV6-1	few	TRBJ1-4	TGTGCCAGCAGTCCCAGGGACAGGGGGAATGAAAAACTGTTTTTT	CASSPRDRGNEKLFF
TRBD1	TRBV11-3	.	TRBJ1-5	TGTGCCAGCAGCTTGCAGCCGACAGGGGCCCTTGGGCAGCCCCAGCATTTT	CASSLQPTGALGQPQHF
TRBD1	TRBV30	.	TRBJ1-1	TGTGCCTGGAGTCCGAGGAGGACAGGGGGGACTGAAGCTTTCTTT	CAWSPRRTGGTEAFF
.	TRBV20-1	.	TRBJ2-3	TGCAGTGCTATTACTAGGACAGATACGCAGTATTTT	CSAITRTDTQYF
.	TRBV20-1	many	TRBJ1-6	TGCAGTGCCTTTCCGCCGGCTTATAATTCACCCCTCCACTTT	CSAFPPAYNSPLHF
TRBD2	TRBV5-1	.	TRBJ2-5	TGCGCCAGCAGCTGGCAGCGGGGGCCCCAAGAGACCCAGTACTTC	CASSWQRGPQETQYF
.	TRBV7-9	many	TRBJ2-3	TGTGCCAGCAGCCCTTTAGGTACAGGGGATACGCAGTATTTT	CASSPLGTGDTQYF
TRBD1	TRBV5-1	.	TRBJ1-4	TGCGCCAGCAGCCGCTCTCAGGGGGGGAAGGAAAAACTGTTTTTT	CASSRSQGGKEKLFF
TRBD1	TRBV19	.	TRBJ2-7	TGTGCCAGTAGTATACAGGTTTCAGACAGGGCTCTGGACTACGAGCAGTACTTC	CASSIQVSDRALDYEQYF
.	TRBV20-1	.	TRBJ1-1	TGCAGTGCTAGAGATGGGGGGAACACTGAAGCTTTCTTT	CSARDGGNTEAFF
.	TRBV2	few	TRBJ2-1	TGTGCCAGCAGTGTCCAGGGGGGGTTCGATGAGCAGTTCTTC	CASSVQGGFDEQFF
TRBD2	TRBV5-1	many	TRBJ2-1	TGCGCCAGCAAAACTAGCGGGAGATCAGGCAATGAGCAGTTCTTC	CASKTSGRSGNEQFF
TRBD1	TRBV11-3	few	TRBJ1-2	TGTGCCAGCAGCAACCGACAGGGAGGTTACACCTTC	CASSNRQGGYTF
TRBD1	TRBV5-1	few	TRBJ2-3	TGCGCCAGCAGCTTCCGGACAGGTAGCACAGATACGCAGTATTTT	CASSFRTGSTDTQYF
.	TRBV6-2/TRBV6-3	.	TRBJ1-1	TGTGCCAGCAGTTACCCCCGGGGGCGGCCAAACACTGAAGCTTTCTTT	CASSYPRGRPNTEAFF
TRBD1	TRBV12-3/TRBV12-4	few	TRBJ1-2	TGTGCCAGCAGGCTTCTCAGGGGGCGCGGTGGCTACACCTTC	CASRLLRGRGGYTF
.	TRBV5-1	many	TRBJ2-1	TGCGCCAGCAGCTTGGGAGGGGTTACCTACAATGAGCAGTTCTTC	CASSLGGVTYNEQFF
TRBD1	TRBV5-8	few	TRBJ1-5	TGTGCCAGCAGCTTGGAGGGGGCTCGCAATCAGCCCCAGCATTTT	CASSLEGARNQPQHF